This T cell receptor beta chain is from a study of blood T cell repertoires in COVID-19. As for the study in general: There were acute and convalescent COVID-19 samples, and they came from the United States, Italy and Spain. T cells, B-cell-depleted T cells, or PBMCs supplied cDNA or gDNA.

Assay used: immunoSEQ multiplex PCR; TCRdb lists only in-frame clones, some missing. Among roughly 670,000 clones listed, approximately 90% were seen once. Trimming took 0 bases from V and 9 from J, leaving 17 bases between them. This CDR3 has 16 amino acids. From germline, CDR1 is LGHDT and CDR2 YNNKEL (reference sequence). The clonotype was recovered from a woman in her late teens or twenties with acute or convalescent COVID-19. J is TRBJ2-2 and V is TRBV3-1 (or the pseudogene TRBV3-2); tentatively, D is TRBD2 (6 bases). Source material: peripheral blood. The CDR3: CASSQDGGSWTRELFF. CDR3 DNA: TGTGCCAGCAGCCAAGATGGGGGGAGTTGGACCCGGGAGCTGTTTTTT.